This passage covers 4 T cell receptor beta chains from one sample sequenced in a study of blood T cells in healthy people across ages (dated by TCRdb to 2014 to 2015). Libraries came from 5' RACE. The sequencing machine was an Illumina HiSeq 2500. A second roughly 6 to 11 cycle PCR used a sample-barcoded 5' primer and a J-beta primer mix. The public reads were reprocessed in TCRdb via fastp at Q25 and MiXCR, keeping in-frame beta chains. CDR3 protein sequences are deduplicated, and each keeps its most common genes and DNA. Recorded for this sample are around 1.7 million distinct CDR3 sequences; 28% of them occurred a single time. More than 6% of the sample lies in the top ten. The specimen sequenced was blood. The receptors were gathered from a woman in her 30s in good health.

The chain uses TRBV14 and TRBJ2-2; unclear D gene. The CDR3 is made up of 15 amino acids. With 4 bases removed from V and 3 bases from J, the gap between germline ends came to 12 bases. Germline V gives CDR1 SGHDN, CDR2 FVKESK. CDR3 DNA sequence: TGTGCCAGCAGCCTTCAGGAGACATACACCGGGGAGCTGTTTTTT. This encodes CASSLQETYTGELFF.

The CDR3, as DNA: TGTGCCAGCAGCTTGCAGGTCAAGGAAGCTTTCTTT. Protein product: CASSLQVKEAFF. The chain employs TRBV5-6 and TRBJ1-1; D uncertain. Germline loops: CDR1 SGHDT, CDR2 YYEEEE. The CDR3 loop spans 12 amino acids. With 1 base removed from V and 8 bases from J, the gap between germline ends came to 9 bases.

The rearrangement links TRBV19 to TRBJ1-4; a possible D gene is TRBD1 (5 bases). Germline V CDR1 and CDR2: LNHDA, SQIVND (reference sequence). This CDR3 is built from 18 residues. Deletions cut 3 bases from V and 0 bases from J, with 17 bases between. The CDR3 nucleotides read TGTGCCAGTAGTATTATGGGGCGAGTTGAAGCAACTAATGAAAAACTGTTTTTT. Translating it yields CASSIMGRVEATNEKLFF.

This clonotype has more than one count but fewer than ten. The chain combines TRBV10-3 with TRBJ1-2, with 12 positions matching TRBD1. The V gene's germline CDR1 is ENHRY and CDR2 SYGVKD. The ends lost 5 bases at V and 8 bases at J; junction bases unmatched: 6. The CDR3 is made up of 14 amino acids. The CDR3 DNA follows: TGTGCCATCAGTTGGGGACAGGGGGCCTTGGGCTACACCTTC. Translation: CAISWGQGALGYTF.